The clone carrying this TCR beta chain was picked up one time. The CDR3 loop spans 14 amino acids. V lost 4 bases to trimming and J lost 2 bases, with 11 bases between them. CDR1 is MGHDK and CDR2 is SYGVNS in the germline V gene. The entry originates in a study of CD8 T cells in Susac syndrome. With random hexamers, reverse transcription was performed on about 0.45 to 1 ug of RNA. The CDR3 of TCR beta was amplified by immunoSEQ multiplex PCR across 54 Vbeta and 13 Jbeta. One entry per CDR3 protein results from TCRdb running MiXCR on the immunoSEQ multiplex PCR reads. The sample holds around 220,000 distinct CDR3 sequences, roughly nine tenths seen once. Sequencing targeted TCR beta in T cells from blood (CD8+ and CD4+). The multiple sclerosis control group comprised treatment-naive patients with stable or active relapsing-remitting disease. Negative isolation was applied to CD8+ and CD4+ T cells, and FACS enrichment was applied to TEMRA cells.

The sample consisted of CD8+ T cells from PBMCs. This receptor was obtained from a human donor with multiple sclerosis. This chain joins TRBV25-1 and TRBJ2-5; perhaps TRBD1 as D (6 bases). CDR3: CASSGTDRQETQYF. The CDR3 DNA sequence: TGTGCCAGCAGTGGAACAGACAGGCAAGAGACCCAGTACTTC.